This T cell receptor beta chain was found in a study of blood T cell repertoires in COVID-19. About the study: Italy, Spain and the United States were the sources of the convalescent and acute COVID-19 samples. PBMCs, B-cell-depleted T cells, or T cells provided the cDNA or gDNA that made up the material.

Seattle's cohort entered during active infection and was followed longitudinally. In the source study's methods: Amplification of reference gene primers was used by the study to estimate nucleated cell counts. Using immunoSEQ multiplex PCR, the repertoire was profiled, and TCRdb retains in-frame clones only, with some absent. For V, J and clone size, that table is used; D and trimming come from the DNA. This sample yields some 160,000 clones, of which around 90% are seen a single time; 2.5% to 3% belongs to the top ten. Germline V CDR1 and CDR2: LNHDA, SQIVND (reference sequence). With V trimmed by 5 bases and J by 0 bases, 14 bases remained unmatched. The CDR3 loop spans 18 amino acids.

Material: peripheral blood. The TCR comes from a woman older than 75 with COVID-19, enrolled during active disease. V usage is TRBV19 and J usage is TRBJ1-1; 8 nucleotides match TRBD1. In DNA, the CDR3 is TGTGCCAGTAGTTCTCGACAGGGGTCGATACGGATGAACACTGAAGCTTTCTTT. It yields the protein CASSSRQGSIRMNTEAFF.